This T cell receptor beta chain was sequenced for a study of CD8+ T cells in alopecia areata. Overall study context: The drug, oral tofacitinib, was given to treated patients at 5 to 10 mg twice daily. Tofacitinib was given for 6 to 18 months, then stopped for 6 months.

Whole-study findings and limits: Tofacitinib yielded significantly lower scalp clonality and fewer expanded CD8+ clones among the top 100.

Treatment specified: oral pan-JAK inhibitor, 5-10 mg twice daily. The authors extracted RNA and reverse transcribed it into cDNA as the sequencing template. The method was immunoSEQ multiplex PCR; TCRdb's version includes in-frame clones alone and lacks a portion of them. Of fewer than 110,000 clones listed, around 83% are singletons. This clone was seen a single time. The antigen is not known. This TCR came from a human donor with alopecia areata. The sequencing here drew on CD8+ T cells sorted from blood, taken at week 24, from a patient treated with tofacitinib.

In nucleotides, the CDR3 is TGTGCCAGCACTGGGACTACGGATGAGCAGTTCTTC. Its protein is CASTGTTDEQFF. The rearrangement joins TRBV2 to TRBJ2-1; TRBD2 matches at 7 bases. V gave up 7 bases and J gave up 8 bases; unmatched junction bases: 5. CDR3 length: 12 amino acids. The germline CDR1 and CDR2 sequences are SNHLY and FYNNEI.